This note documents a single T cell receptor (beta chain) sequence. CDR1 is SGHTS, CDR2 YDEGEE, per germline. This CDR3 is built from 15 residues. The ends were cut back, 2 bases at V and 7 bases at J, with 16 bases in the middle. The sample originates from a study of lymphopenia after photon versus proton radiotherapy. Some clones are missing from TCRdb's copy, which holds only in-frame ones; the method was immunoSEQ multiplex PCR. This sample has 30,000 or so clones; approximately 88% occur once, and the top ten carry 50%. The receptor comes from a woman aged 55-69 years with cholangiocarcinoma. Some clones in this sample may be carry-over from other donors' samples. Material: peripheral blood, obtained from a patient treated with proton-based radiotherapy. The chain employs TRBV5-8 and TRBJ2-1, with D tentatively TRBD2 (6 bases). DNA of the CDR3: TGTGCCAGCAGCTTACTAGCCTCCAGAGGTAATGAGCAGTTCTTC. Translating it yields CASSLLASRGNEQFF.